What follows are 23 T cell receptor beta chains derived from one specimen sequenced in a study of shared clonotypes between healthy human individuals. Assay used: immunoSEQ multiplex PCR; TCRdb lists only in-frame clones, some missing. In the table there are 450,000 to 550,000 clones, less than 85% of which are singletons. The specimen was PBMCs. Source of these receptors: a woman between 40 and 55 years old in good health. Some clones in this sample may be carry-over from other donors' samples.

This clone was detected a few times. The CDR3 is CASSPVGGGQPQHF. CDR3 sequence (DNA): TGCGCCAGCAGCCCCGTGGGGGGAGGTCAGCCCCAGCATTTT. This sequence joins TRBV4-1 and TRBJ1-5; weak D call: TRBD1 (5 bases). The V end was cut by 4 bases, the J end by 6 bases, with 13 bases between. Germline CDR1 and CDR2: MGHRA and YSYEKL. The CDR3 totals 14 residues.

The chain joins TRBV6-1 to TRBJ2-7; unclear D gene. V gave up 2 bases and J gave up 8 bases, with 10 bases separating them. The CDR3 extends over 12 amino acids. The germline V gene has CDR1 MNHNS and CDR2 SASEGT. The CDR3 spells CASSEPSGKQYF. The CDR3 DNA reads TGTGCCAGCAGTGAACCCAGTGGGAAGCAGTACTTC.

J is TRBJ1-5 and V is TRBV7-1; 10 bases are shared with TRBD1. TRBV7-1 is an ORF; its function is uncertain. The CDR3 sequence is 18 residues long. The ends lost 3 bases at V and 0 bases at J; junction bases unmatched: 8. CDR3 region: CASSSRDRGGYSNQPQHF. Here the CDR3 DNA reads TGTGCCAGCAGCTCCCGGGACAGGGGAGGATATAGCAATCAGCCCCAGCATTTT.

The rearrangement joins TRBV2 to TRBJ2-7, with no clear D. CDR1 is SNHLY and CDR2 is FYNNEI in the germline V gene. V was pared by 6 bases and J by 3 bases, with 6 bases between. The CDR3 is 11 amino acids. The chain's CDR3 is CASRNLYEQYF. DNA for the CDR3: TGTGCCAGCAGGAACCTCTACGAGCAGTACTTC.

CDR3 protein: CASSVGQTGLNSPLHF. The CDR3 DNA reads TGTGCCAGCAGCGTAGGGCAGACAGGCCTGAATTCACCCCTCCACTTT. The chain employs TRBV9 and TRBJ1-6; a possible D gene is TRBD1 (6 bases). CDR3 length equals 16 residues. V dropped 0 bases and J dropped 7 bases, with 14 bases sitting between them. Germline V CDR1 and CDR2: SGDLS, YYNGEE.

The J gene is TRBJ2-5, the V gene TRBV6-1; D is ambiguous. In germline, CDR1 is MNHNS, CDR2 SASEGT. This CDR3 is built from 16 residues. The V end lost 0 bases, the J end lost 2 bases, and 13 bases lay between the germline ends. The CDR3 here is CASSEALFGRQETQYF. CDR3 DNA sequence: TGTGCCAGCAGTGAAGCGCTTTTTGGCAGGCAAGAGACCCAGTACTTC.

The V call is TRBV6-5, the J call TRBJ1-4; possible D gene TRBD1, 5 bases. This CDR3 spans 15 amino acids. The V end lost 6 bases, the J end lost 0 bases, and 11 bases lay between the germline ends. Looked up from germline, CDR1 is MNHEY and CDR2 is SVGAGI. The chain's CDR3 is CASRTRGPTNEKLFF. As DNA, the CDR3 is TGTGCCAGCAGGACCCGGGGCCCAACTAATGAAAAACTGTTTTTT.

V usage is TRBV4-2 and J usage is TRBJ2-2; 9 bases are shared with TRBD2. Germline trimming cut 0 bases from V and 5 bases from J; bases unmatched to any gene: 10. Per germline, CDR1 LGHNA and CDR2 YNFKEQ. The CDR3 has 18 residues. As DNA, the CDR3 is TGTGCCAGCAGCCAAGATGGGGTGCGGGAGGGCCGGACCGGGGAGCTGTTTTTT. Its translation: CASSQDGVREGRTGELFF.

This clone occurred many times. This chain joins TRBV5-1 and TRBJ2-5; D is undetermined. Germline-derived CDR1 and CDR2 are SGHRS and YFSETQ. This CDR3 region has 14 residues. V was pared by 4 bases and J by 5 bases, with 15 bases between. CDR3 region: CASSPLLPSETQYF. The DNA of the CDR3 is TGCGCCAGCAGCCCTCTCCTCCCCTCTGAGACCCAGTACTTC.

The V and J genes are TRBV29-1 and TRBJ2-1; TRBD1 agrees at 7 bases. Trimming cost V 3 bases and J 2 bases; bases outside gene matches: 4. The CDR3 sequence is 14 residues long. Looked up from germline, CDR1 is SQVTM and CDR2 is ANQGSEA. CDR3 bases: TGCAGCGTTGATCCGGACAGGACCTACAATGAGCAGTTCTTC. Its translation is CSVDPDRTYNEQFF.

V and J are TRBV2 and TRBJ2-3, with 11 bases fitting TRBD2. Germline V CDR1 and CDR2: SNHLY, FYNNEI. Losses at the gene ends were 3 bases for V and 0 bases for J; bases not matched to a gene: 2. The CDR3 loop spans 16 amino acids. The CDR3 here is CASSEWTSGSTDTQYF. CDR3 coding DNA: TGTGCCAGCAGTGAGTGGACTAGCGGGAGCACAGATACGCAGTATTTT. Together with reference TRBV2 and TRBJ2-3, the CDR3 gives the full variable domain: EPEVTQTPSHQVTQMGQEVILRCVPISNHLYFYWYRQILGQKVEFLVSFYNNEISEKSEIFDDQFSVERPDGSNFTLKIRSTKLEDSAMYFCASSEWTSGSTDTQYFGPGTRLTVL.

The chain combines TRBV30 with TRBJ2-5, with D unclear. The length of the CDR3 is 12 residues. Germline V gene data show CDR1 as GTSNPN and CDR2 as SVGIG (reference sequence). Deletions cut 4 bases from V and 0 bases from J, with 6 bases between. Written as DNA, the CDR3 is TGTGCCTGGACTAGGGACCAAGAGACCCAGTACTTC. This translates into CAWTRDQETQYF.

The V call is TRBV19, the J call TRBJ1-1, with TRBD1 as a possible D gene (6 bases). Trimming took 4 bases from V and 1 from J, leaving 16 bases between them. CDR3 length equals 16 residues. The germline V gene has CDR1 LNHDA and CDR2 SQIVND (reference sequence). The CDR3 nucleotides are TGTGCCAGTAGTAACTATGGGGGGGCGCCGAACACTGAAGCTTTCTTT. Its translation is CASSNYGGAPNTEAFF.

The V and J genes are TRBV6-5 and TRBJ2-7; possibly TRBD2 for D (5 bases). The CDR3 is made up of 13 amino acids. CDR1 and CDR2 from the germline V gene are MNHEY and SVGAGI. Trimming left V 6 bases short and J 4 bases short, with 13 bases between. CDR3 nucleotides: TGTGCCAGCAGCGATTTTTCGGGGTACGAGCAGTACTTC. This encodes CASSDFSGYEQYF.

V gene TRBV19 combines with J gene TRBJ2-1; D call uncertain. V lost 5 bases to trimming and J lost 6 bases, with 8 bases between them. The CDR3 contains 12 residues. Germline lookup yields CDR1 LNHDA and CDR2 SQIVND (reference sequence). This CDR3 is CASSPRFNEQFF. The CDR3 nucleotides read TGTGCCAGTAGTCCCCGATTCAATGAGCAGTTCTTC.

V usage is TRBV7-9 and J usage is TRBJ1-1; possibly TRBD1 for D (6 bases). The CDR3 is 15 residues long. Trimming took 5 bases from V and 0 from J, leaving 13 bases between them. Germline V gene data show CDR1 as SEHNR and CDR2 as FQNEAQ (reference sequence). The CDR3 region has the DNA TGTGCCAGCAGCCGACCGGGACAAATGAACACTGAAGCTTTCTTT. Translation: CASSRPGQMNTEAFF.

This chain connects TRBV6-4 to TRBJ2-3, with 14 nucleotides matching TRBD2. Germline CDR1 is MRHNA and CDR2 is SNTAGT. There are 14 residues in the CDR3. V dropped 7 bases and J dropped 4; count of bases not matched to a gene: 1. The CDR3 sequence: CASKGLAGADTQYF. The CDR3 region has the DNA TGTGCCAGCAAGGGACTAGCGGGAGCAGATACGCAGTATTTT.

The V call is TRBV6-5, the J call TRBJ2-7; no firm D call. V was trimmed by 2 bases and J by 3 bases, leaving 8 bases between them. Looked up from germline, CDR1 is MNHEY and CDR2 is SVGAGI. The CDR3 spans 13 residues. CDR3 protein: CASSYRSYYEQYF. The CDR3 region has the DNA TGTGCCAGCAGTTACAGGAGTTACTACGAGCAGTACTTC.

The CDR3 spells CASRAEFGPTGELFF. CDR3 coding DNA: TGTGCCAGCAGGGCAGAATTTGGCCCTACCGGGGAGCTGTTTTTT. This chain connects TRBV7-7 to TRBJ2-2; D is uncertain. The CDR3 spans 15 residues. Trimming removed 6 bases at V and 5 bases at J, with 16 bases between. Looked up from germline, CDR1 is SSHAT and CDR2 is FNYEAQ (reference sequence).

The sample holds a few counts of this clone. The chain has TRBV5-1 and TRBJ2-3; TRBD2 matches at 16 bases. The length of the CDR3 is 16 residues. From germline, CDR1 is SGHRS and CDR2 YFSETQ. V dropped 4 bases and J dropped 4; count of bases not matched to a gene: 3. CDR3 loop: CASSPGLAGGPDTQYF. CDR3 nucleotide sequence: TGCGCCAGCAGCCCGGGACTAGCGGGAGGGCCAGATACGCAGTATTTT.

The chain recombines TRBV6-5 with TRBJ2-7, with D maybe TRBD2 (7 bases). V lost 9 bases to trimming and J lost 3 bases, with 21 bases between them. Germline CDR1 and CDR2: MNHEY and SVGAGI. The CDR3 extends over 15 amino acids. The CDR3 region has the DNA TGTGCCAGTTCCCGCGGGGGCGGCGGGCGCTACGAGCAGTACTTC. Its protein is CASSRGGGGRYEQYF.

This chain uses TRBV6-5 with TRBJ1-2; maybe TRBD1 (6 bases). Trimming shortened V by 0 bases and J by 8 bases, and 19 bases separated the two germline ends. Germline V gene sequence: CDR1 MNHEY, CDR2 SVGAGI. This CDR3 contains 16 residues. DNA for the CDR3: TGTGCCAGCAGTTACTCATCAGGGGAAGGGATTTTAGGCTACACCTTC. This translates into CASSYSSGEGILGYTF.

The chain uses TRBV30 and TRBJ2-5; 9 nucleotides align to TRBD1. The J call may be incorrect, as the DNA end agrees better with TRBJ2-7. The CDR3 has 15 amino acids. Germline V gives CDR1 GTSNPN, CDR2 SVGIG (reference sequence). The CDR3 loop is CAWSVWLTGGHEQYF. The CDR3 DNA reads as TGTGCCTGGAGTGTATGGTTAACAGGGGGCCACGAGCAGTACTTC.